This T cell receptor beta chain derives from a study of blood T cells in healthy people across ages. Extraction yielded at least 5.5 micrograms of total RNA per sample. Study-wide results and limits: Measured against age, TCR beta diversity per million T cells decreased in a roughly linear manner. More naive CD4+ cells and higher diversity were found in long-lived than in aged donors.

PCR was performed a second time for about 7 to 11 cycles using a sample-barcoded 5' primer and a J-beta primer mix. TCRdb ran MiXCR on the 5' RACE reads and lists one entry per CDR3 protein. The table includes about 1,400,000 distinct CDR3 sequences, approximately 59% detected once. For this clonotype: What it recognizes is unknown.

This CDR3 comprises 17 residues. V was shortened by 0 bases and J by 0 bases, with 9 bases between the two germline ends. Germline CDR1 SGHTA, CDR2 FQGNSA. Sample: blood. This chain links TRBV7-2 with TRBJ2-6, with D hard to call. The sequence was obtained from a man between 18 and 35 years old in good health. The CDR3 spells CASSLAPSHSGANVLTF. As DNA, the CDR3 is TGTGCCAGCAGCTTAGCCCCATCCCACTCTGGGGCCAACGTCCTGACTTTC.